This TCR beta chain was captured in a study of cytomegalovirus exposure and HLA in healthy donors. Study-level background: Unique TCRs from HLA-typed donors, 70 million to 100 million of them, were held in an early data release. The study's findings and limits: Analysis performed later showed TCR beta chains linked to HLA being more clonally expanded than equally common others. CMV serostatus was the only immune exposure information that was available.

From germline, CDR1 is MNHEY and CDR2 SMNVEV (reference sequence). The V end was cut by 4 bases, the J end by 3 bases, with 9 bases between. The CDR3 spans 13 residues. A multiplex PCR was run with 60 Vbeta primers and 13 Jbeta primers. Only in-frame clones appear in the TCRdb table, and some are missing; sequencing was by immunoSEQ multiplex PCR. The sample lists over 75,000 clones, roughly nine tenths seen once, with 9.2% in the top ten. Of note for this clone: Antigen specificity is unknown.

The chain joins TRBV27 to TRBJ1-2; D possibly corresponds to TRBD1 (6 bases). The sample consisted of PBMCs. The sequence was collected from a man aged 25-45 years in good health and CMV-seropositive. The CDR3: CASSSRGYYGYTF. CDR3 nucleotide sequence: TGTGCCAGCAGTTCCAGGGGTTACTATGGCTACACCTTC.